Sequencing of this T cell receptor beta chain was carried out in a study of T cells after somatic rescue of genetic block. Clones were read by immunoSEQ multiplex PCR, and TCRdb kept only the in-frame ones, dropping some. Found here are some 15,000 clones, approximately 70% of them singletons; the top ten hold 25% to 30%. Trimming took off 4 bases at V and 6 bases at J, with 20 bases between the two ends. Germline V gene sequence: CDR1 SGHAT, CDR2 FQNNGV. This CDR3 has 16 residues. The rearrangement uses TRBV11-2 and TRBJ2-3; D is ambiguous. The TCR comes from a man younger than 35. Sequencing was done on a sample of peripheral blood mononuclear cells (PBMCs). The CDR3, as DNA: TGTGCCAGCAGCTCGATTGGCCATTTGCAGTTGGATACGCAGTATTTT. Its translation: CASSSIGHLQLDTQYF.